Listed here are 25 T cell receptor beta chains from one sample, sequenced in a study of CD8 T cells in ankylosing spondylitis. Study-wide results and limits: The study identified a TCR beta motif of roughly eight highly homologous variants that appeared characteristic of ankylosing spondylitis blood.

No cognate antigen is known for these TCRs. TCRdb recomputed calls from the 5' RACE reads with MiXCR, one row per CDR3 protein. This table holds 470,000 or so distinct CDR3 sequences, approximately 26% found once. The sample comprised blood, either unsorted or a sorted T cell fraction (not recorded which). The origin of the receptors is a male donor with ankylosing spondylitis.

V is TRBV7-8 and J is TRBJ2-7, with 7 nucleotides matching TRBD2. The CDR3 length is 15 residues. In germline, CDR1 is SGHVS, CDR2 FQNEAQ. J gave up 4 bases and V 5 bases, and 11 bases lay outside the gene matches. The chain's CDR3 is CASSLDAGEVYEQYF. CDR3 DNA: TGTGCCAGCAGCCTTGATGCGGGGGAAGTTTACGAGCAGTACTTC. The full variable domain, with the rest looked up from reference TRBV7-8 and TRBJ2-7, is GAGVSQSPRYKVAKRGQDVALRCDPISGHVSLFWYQQALGQGPEFLTYFQNEAQLDKSGLPSDRFFAERPEGSVSTLKIQRTQQEDSAVYLCASSLDAGEVYEQYFGPGTRLTVT.

The J gene is TRBJ2-7, the V gene TRBV10-3; perhaps TRBD1 as D (7 bases). Germline loops: CDR1 ENHRY, CDR2 SYGVKD. CDR3 length equals 13 residues. Trimming shortened V by 8 bases and J by 3 bases, and 14 bases separated the two germline ends. Written as DNA, the CDR3 is TGTGCCATCCGCGGGACAGTAAACTACGAGCAGTACTTC. Translating it yields CAIRGTVNYEQYF.

This CDR3 reads CASSLGSLGLADVYEQFF. Here the CDR3 DNA reads TGCGCCAGCAGCTTGGGGTCACTCGGGCTAGCGGACGTGTATGAGCAGTTCTTC. The chain has TRBV5-1 and TRBJ2-1, with 7 bases matching TRBD2. Per the germline V gene, CDR1 is SGHRS and CDR2 is YFSETQ. The length of the CDR3 is 18 residues. The trim removed 0 bases at V and 8 bases at J, leaving 17 bases unmatched.

The J gene is TRBJ1-5, the V gene TRBV7-2, with D hard to call. Germline V gives CDR1 SGHTA, CDR2 FQGNSA. CDR3 length equals 13 residues. Trimming cost V 3 bases and J 2 bases, with 5 bases left between them. The CDR3 is CASSFKGNQPQHF. The CDR3 DNA follows: TGTGCCAGCAGCTTCAAGGGCAATCAGCCCCAGCATTTT.

This clonotype was seen only a few times. The V and J genes are TRBV11-2 and TRBJ2-1; TRBD2 aligns across 13 bases. This CDR3 is 14 amino acids long. CDR1 SGHAT and CDR2 FQNNGV come from the germline V gene. Trimming cost V 5 bases and J 11 bases; bases outside gene matches: 6. CDR3 DNA: TGTGCCAGCAGCCCCGGGACTAGCGGGATACAGCAGTTCTTC. Its translation is CASSPGTSGIQQFF.

The V gene is TRBV2, the J gene TRBJ2-3; D is uncertain. The CDR3 extends over 10 amino acids. CDR1 is SNHLY and CDR2 is FYNNEI in the germline V gene. Trimming cost V 6 bases and J 6 bases, with 4 bases left between them. CDR3 coding DNA: TGTGCCAGCAGCTACGATACGCAGTATTTT. It encodes CASSYDTQYF.

Only a few counts were recorded for this clonotype. The chain recombines TRBV12-3 or TRBV12-4 with TRBJ1-2; D unclear. This CDR3 region has 13 residues. V lost 1 base and J lost 4, with 7 bases in between. CDR3 protein: CASSLEAAYGYTF. CDR3 coding DNA: TGTGCCAGCAGTTTAGAAGCAGCCTATGGCTACACCTTC.

The chain is built from TRBV7-2 and TRBJ2-3; TRBD2 matches 8 bases. V gave up 8 bases and J gave up 0 bases; unmatched junction bases: 10. CDR3 length equals 16 residues. Germline V CDR1 and CDR2: SGHTA, FQGNSA. The CDR3 coding sequence is TGTGCCAGCGCCCTAGCGGGCCATCTTAGCACAGATACGCAGTATTTT. Translated, it gives CASALAGHLSTDTQYF. The full variable domain, completed using reference TRBV7-2 and TRBJ2-3, is GAGVSQSPSNKVTEKGKDVELRCDPISGHTALYWYRQSLGQGLEFLIYFQGNSAPDKSGLPSDRFSAERTGGSVSTLTIQRTQQEDSAVYLCASALAGHLSTDTQYFGPGTRLTVL.

This clonotype was seen more than once but under ten times. This chain uses TRBV3-1 with TRBJ2-7, with 12 bases that match TRBD1. The germline V gene has CDR1 LGHDT and CDR2 YNNKEL (reference sequence). Trimming at V came to 5 bases and at J to 7 bases, leaving 3 bases not matched to a gene. The CDR3 contains 13 residues. The CDR3 reads CASSRDRGLEQYF. In DNA, the CDR3 is TGTGCCAGCAGCAGGGACAGGGGGCTTGAGCAGTACTTC.

The CDR3 loop is CASSPPDAGWNYGYTF. CDR3 DNA: TGTGCCAGCTCACCGCCGGACGCGGGGTGGAACTATGGCTACACCTTC. The J gene is TRBJ1-2, the V gene TRBV18; D is uncertain. Germline V lookup: CDR1 KGHSH, CDR2 LQKENI. The CDR3 covers 16 residues. Trimming stripped 3 bases from V and 2 bases from J, with 16 bases between.

This clonotype has just a few counts. This chain uses TRBV29-1 with TRBJ2-5, with unresolved D. CDR3 length: 12 amino acids. The V gene's germline CDR1 is SQVTM and CDR2 ANQGSEA. Trimming took 3 bases from V and 0 from J, leaving 5 bases between them. CDR3 nucleotide sequence: TGCAGCGTTGAGGAGAACCAAGAGACCCAGTACTTC. This codes for CSVEENQETQYF.

This chain links TRBV20-1 with TRBJ2-7, with 8 nucleotides matching TRBD1. The CDR3 has 11 amino acids. Germline V gene data show CDR1 as DFQATT and CDR2 as SNEGSKA (reference sequence). V trimming: 6 bases; J trimming: 6 bases; junction bases outside the gene matches: 4. CDR3 residues: CSAMDRVEQYV. The CDR3 DNA reads TGCAGTGCCATGGACAGGGTCGAGCAGTACGTC.

This clonotype was seen at least ten times. This chain uses TRBV30 with TRBJ1-1, with D perhaps matching TRBD1 (5 bases). The V gene's germline CDR1 is GTSNPN and CDR2 SVGIG (reference sequence). This CDR3 is built from 11 residues. The V and J ends lost 4 bases and 4 bases respectively, with 7 bases between them. CDR3 DNA: TGTGCCTGGAAGAGGGGCACTGAAGCTTTCTTT. It yields the protein CAWKRGTEAFF.

There are a few counts of this clonotype. The rearrangement links TRBV21-1 to TRBJ1-5; the D call of TRBD1 is as the table states it, not checked on the DNA. TRBV21-1 is noted as a pseudogene. The CDR3 contains 17 residues. The CDR3 spells CASSKVGRESGNQPQHF. CDR3 in DNA: TGTGCCAGCAGCAAAGTGGGCAGGGAGAGCGGCAATCAGCCCCAGCATTTT.

This clonotype appeared a few times. The V call is TRBV12-3 or TRBV12-4, the J call TRBJ1-5, with TRBD1 identical over 11 bases. V lost 4 bases, J lost 7 bases, and 9 bases stayed unmatched. This CDR3 is 16 amino acids long. The CDR3 is CASSSRGQGAEQPQHF. The DNA of the CDR3 is TGTGCCAGCAGTTCAAGAGGACAGGGGGCGGAACAGCCCCAGCATTTT.

This clonotype was counted a few times. The chain links TRBV5-6 to TRBJ2-1; TRBD1 or TRBD2 may be the D gene (5 bases each). In germline, CDR1 is SGHDT, CDR2 YYEEEE. The CDR3 runs 14 residues. V was shortened by 4 bases and J by 10 bases, with 18 bases between the two germline ends. In nucleotides, the CDR3 is TGTGCCAGCAGCGGGGACGGGGTTATTCTCGAGCAGTTCTTC. This sequence encodes CASSGDGVILEQFF.

This chain uses TRBV24-1 with TRBJ2-3; D unresolved. The V end lost 6 bases, the J end lost 1 base, and 10 bases lay between the germline ends. The CDR3 length is 14 residues. Germline V CDR1 and CDR2: KGHDR, SFDVKD. The CDR3 nucleotides read TGTGCCACCAGTACCCCCGTACGCACAGATACGCAGTATTTT. This encodes CATSTPVRTDTQYF.

CDR3 sequence (DNA): TGTGCCAGCGGCGATACGGGACAAGGAGGGGACACCATATATTTT. This gives the protein CASGDTGQGGDTIYF. The V and J genes are TRBV12-3 or TRBV12-4 and TRBJ1-3; TRBD1 might be the D (6 bases). The CDR3 sequence is 15 residues long. Trimming cost V 8 bases and J 8 bases, with 22 bases left between them.

CDR3 region: CAISNDRDQPQHF. CDR3 DNA: TGTGCCATCAGTAATGACAGGGACCAGCCCCAGCATTTT. This chain links TRBV10-3 with TRBJ1-5; 7 bases line up with TRBD1. Germline CDR1 reads ENHRY; CDR2 reads SYGVKD. Losses at the gene ends were 5 bases for V and 7 bases for J; bases not matched to a gene: 5. The length of the CDR3 is 13 residues.

This rearrangement joins TRBV18 to TRBJ2-3; D unresolved. From germline, CDR1 is KGHSH and CDR2 LQKENI. This CDR3 comprises 13 residues. V gave up 2 bases and J gave up 4 bases, with 7 bases separating them. CDR3: CASSPSLADTQYF. CDR3 nucleotides: TGTGCCAGCTCACCATCGCTGGCAGATACGCAGTATTTT.

The DNA of the CDR3 is TGCAGCGTTGAAGTCGCAGGGGGGAATGCGCAGTATTTT. Encoded protein: CSVEVAGGNAQYF. The genes are TRBV29-1 and TRBJ2-3; D may be TRBD1 (7 bases). The V end was cut by 1 base, the J end by 10 bases, with 15 bases between. The CDR3 spans 13 residues. The germline V gene encodes CDR1 SQVTM and CDR2 ANQGSEA.

The chain couples TRBV3-1 to TRBJ1-6; no firm D call. The germline gives CDR1 LGHDT, CDR2 YNNKEL (reference sequence). Trimming shortened V by 5 bases and J by 7 bases, and 12 bases separated the two germline ends. This CDR3 spans 14 amino acids. In DNA form, the CDR3 reads TGTGCCAGCAGCTTCGGTCCACAGAATTCACCCCTCCACTTT. It codes for CASSFGPQNSPLHF. Full variable domain (missing parts from reference TRBV3-1 and TRBJ1-6): DTAVSQTPKYLVTQMGNDKSIKCEQNLGHDTMYWYKQDSKKFLKIMFSYNNKELIINETVPNRFSPKSPDKAHLNLHINSLELGDSAVYFCASSFGPQNSPLHFGNGTRLTVT.

This clonotype came up a few times. This chain joins TRBV29-1 and TRBJ2-5, with 11 bases that match TRBD2. The CDR3 contains 14 residues. The junction had 3 bases not matched to a gene; V was cut back by 4 bases and J by 2 bases. Germline CDR1 SQVTM, CDR2 ANQGSEA. CDR3 bases: TGCAGCGTTGGCGGGACTAGCGGACAAGAGACCCAGTACTTC. It translates to CSVGGTSGQETQYF.

This clonotype was seen more than once but under ten times. The junction shows a germline mismatch at one end, possibly a read error. The gene calls are TRBV5-1 and TRBJ1-1; D is uncertain. Germline V gene sequence: CDR1 SGHRS, CDR2 YFSETQ. The CDR3 length is 13 residues. Here the CDR3 DNA reads TGTGCCAGCAGCTTTACAGCGAACACTGAAGCTTTCTTT. It translates to CASSFTANTEAFF.

The chain uses TRBV12-3 or TRBV12-4 and TRBJ2-1, with TRBD2 matching 10 bases. The V and J ends lost 6 bases and 1 base, in that order; junction bases with no gene match: 3. The CDR3 totals 15 residues. CDR3 residues: CASREAGGSYNEQFF. The DNA of the CDR3 is TGTGCCAGCAGAGAAGCGGGAGGGTCCTACAATGAGCAGTTCTTC.